The following is a TCR beta chain sequence with its context. The repertoire was sequenced with immunoSEQ multiplex PCR; TCRdb's copy has only in-frame clones and lacks some. This table has about 76,000 clones, 70% to 90% appearing once. The data are from a study of OX40 agonist ivuxolimab in advanced cancers. V was clipped by 3 bases and J by 3 bases; unmatched bases: 8. CDR1 is GTSNPN, CDR2 SVGIG, per germline (reference sequence). The CDR3 contains 15 residues. The material sequenced was CD4+ or CD8+ T cells sorted from blood, taken in a trial of the OX40 agonist ivuxolimab. This sequence originates from an adult with an advanced solid tumor such as melanoma, head and neck, liver or kidney cancer. The V gene is TRBV30, the J gene TRBJ1-5, with TRBD1 matching over 7 bases. The CDR3: CAWRLTGTYNQPQHF. The CDR3 nucleotides read TGTGCCTGGAGACTGACAGGGACGTACAATCAGCCCCAGCATTTT.